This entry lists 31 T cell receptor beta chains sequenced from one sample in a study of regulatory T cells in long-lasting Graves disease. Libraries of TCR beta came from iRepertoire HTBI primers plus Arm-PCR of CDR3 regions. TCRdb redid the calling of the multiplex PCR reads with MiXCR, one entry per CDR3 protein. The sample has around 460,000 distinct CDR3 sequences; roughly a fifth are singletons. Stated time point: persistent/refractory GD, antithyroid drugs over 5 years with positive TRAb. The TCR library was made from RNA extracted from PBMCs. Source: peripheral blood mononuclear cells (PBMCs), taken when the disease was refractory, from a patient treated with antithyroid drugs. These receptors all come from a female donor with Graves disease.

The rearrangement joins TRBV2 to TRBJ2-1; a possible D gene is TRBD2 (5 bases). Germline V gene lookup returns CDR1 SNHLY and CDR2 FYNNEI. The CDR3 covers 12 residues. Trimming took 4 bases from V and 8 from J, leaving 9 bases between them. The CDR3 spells CASSGISDEQFF. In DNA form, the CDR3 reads TGTGCCAGCAGTGGAATTAGCGATGAGCAGTTCTTC. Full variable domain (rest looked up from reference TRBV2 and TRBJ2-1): EPEVTQTPSHQVTQMGQEVILRCVPISNHLYFYWYRQILGQKVEFLVSFYNNEISEKSEIFDDQFSVERPDGSNFTLKIRSTKLEDSAMYFCASSGISDEQFFGPGTRLTVL.

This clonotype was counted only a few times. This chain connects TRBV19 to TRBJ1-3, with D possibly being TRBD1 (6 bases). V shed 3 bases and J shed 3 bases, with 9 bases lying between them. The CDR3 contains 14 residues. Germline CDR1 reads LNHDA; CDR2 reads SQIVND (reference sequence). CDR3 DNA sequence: TGTGCCAGTAGTATCGGGGGCTATGGAAACACCATATATTTT. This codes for CASSIGGYGNTIYF.

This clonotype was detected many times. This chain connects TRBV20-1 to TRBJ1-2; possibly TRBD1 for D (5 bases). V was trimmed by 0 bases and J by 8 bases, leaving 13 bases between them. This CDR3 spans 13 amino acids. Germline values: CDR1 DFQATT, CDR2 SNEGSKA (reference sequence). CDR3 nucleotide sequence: TGCAGTGCTAGAGACCTACCCAGACAGGGCTACACCTTC. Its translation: CSARDLPRQGYTF.

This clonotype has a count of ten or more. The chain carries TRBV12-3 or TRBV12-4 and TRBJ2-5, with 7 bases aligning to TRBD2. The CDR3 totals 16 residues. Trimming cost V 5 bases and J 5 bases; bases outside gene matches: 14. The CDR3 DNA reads TGTGCCAGCAGTCCCTCCCCAGCGGGAACGGTTGAGACCCAGTACTTC. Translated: CASSPSPAGTVETQYF.

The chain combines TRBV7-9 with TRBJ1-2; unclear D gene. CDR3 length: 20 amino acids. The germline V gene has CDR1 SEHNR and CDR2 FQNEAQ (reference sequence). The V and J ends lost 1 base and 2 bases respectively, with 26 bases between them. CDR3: CASSLGSGSSMFPSNYGYTF. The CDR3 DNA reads TGTGCCAGCAGCTTAGGGTCGGGCAGCTCCATGTTCCCCTCAAACTATGGCTACACCTTC. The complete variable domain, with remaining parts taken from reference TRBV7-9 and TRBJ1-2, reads DTGVSQNPRHKITKRGQNVTFRCDPISEHNRLYWYRQTLGQGPEFLTYFQNEAQLEKSRLLSDRFSAERPKGSFSTLEIQRTEQGDSAMYLCASSLGSGSSMFPSNYGYTFGSGTRLTVV.

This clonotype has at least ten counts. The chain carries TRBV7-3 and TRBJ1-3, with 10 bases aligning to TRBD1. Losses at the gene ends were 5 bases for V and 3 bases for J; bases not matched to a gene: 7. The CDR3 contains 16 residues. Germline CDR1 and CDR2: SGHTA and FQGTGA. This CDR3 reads CASSPRQGANGNTIYF. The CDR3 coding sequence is TGTGCCAGCAGCCCCCGACAGGGGGCAAATGGAAACACCATATATTTT.

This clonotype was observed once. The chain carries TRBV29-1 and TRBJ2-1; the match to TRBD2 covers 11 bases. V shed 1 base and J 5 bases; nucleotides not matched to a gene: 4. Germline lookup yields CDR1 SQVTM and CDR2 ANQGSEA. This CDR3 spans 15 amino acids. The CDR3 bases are TGCAGCGTTGAAGGAGGACTAGCGGGTGACAATGAGCAGTTCTTC. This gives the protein CSVEGGLAGDNEQFF.

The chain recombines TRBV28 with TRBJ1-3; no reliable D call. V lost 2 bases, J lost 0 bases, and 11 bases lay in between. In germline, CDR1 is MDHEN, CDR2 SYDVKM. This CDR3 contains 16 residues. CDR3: CASSLQRVSSGNTIYF. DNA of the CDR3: TGTGCCAGCAGTTTACAGCGAGTGAGCTCTGGAAACACCATATATTTT.

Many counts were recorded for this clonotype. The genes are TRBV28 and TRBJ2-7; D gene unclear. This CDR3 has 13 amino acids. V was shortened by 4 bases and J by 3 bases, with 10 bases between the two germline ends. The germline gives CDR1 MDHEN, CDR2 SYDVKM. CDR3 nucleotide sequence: TGTGCCAGCAGTTCCTCTCCTAGCTACGAGCAGTACTTC. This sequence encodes CASSSSPSYEQYF.

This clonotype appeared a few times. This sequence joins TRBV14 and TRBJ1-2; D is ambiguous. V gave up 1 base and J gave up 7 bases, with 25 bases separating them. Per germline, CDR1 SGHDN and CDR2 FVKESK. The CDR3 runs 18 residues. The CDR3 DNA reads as TGTGCCAGCAGCCAAGTTATAGTCCCGACTAGGACGGAGCTTGGCTACACCTTC. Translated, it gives CASSQVIVPTRTELGYTF. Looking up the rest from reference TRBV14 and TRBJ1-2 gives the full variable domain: EAGVTQFPSHSVIEKGQTVTLRCDPISGHDNLYWYRRVMGKEIKFLLHFVKESKQDESGMPNNRFLAERTGGTYSTLKVQPAELEDSGVYFCASSQVIVPTRTELGYTFGSGTRLTVV.

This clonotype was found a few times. The DNA of the CDR3 is TGTGCCAGCGGAGACAGGGAAGGGTCGAACACCGGGGAGCTGTTTTTT. The encoded protein is CASGDREGSNTGELFF. The chain combines TRBV6-2 or TRBV6-3 with TRBJ2-2; 7 nucleotides align to TRBD1. V gave up 8 bases and J gave up 0 bases; unmatched junction bases: 9. From germline, CDR1 is MNHEY and CDR2 SVGEGT. The CDR3 runs to 16 residues.

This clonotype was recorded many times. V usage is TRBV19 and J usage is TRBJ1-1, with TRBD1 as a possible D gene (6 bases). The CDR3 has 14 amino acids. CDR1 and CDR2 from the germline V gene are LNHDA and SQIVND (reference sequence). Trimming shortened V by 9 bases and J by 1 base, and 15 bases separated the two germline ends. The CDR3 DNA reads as TGTGCCAGCAGTCAGAACAGGGAGAACACTGAAGCTTTCTTT. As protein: CASSQNRENTEAFF. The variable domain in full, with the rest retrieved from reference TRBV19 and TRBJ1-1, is DGGITQSPKYLFRKEGQNVTLSCEQNLNHDAMYWYRQDPGQGLRLIYYSQIVNDFQKGDIAEGYSVSREKKESFPLTVTSAQKNPTAFYLCASSQNRENTEAFFGQGTRLTVV.

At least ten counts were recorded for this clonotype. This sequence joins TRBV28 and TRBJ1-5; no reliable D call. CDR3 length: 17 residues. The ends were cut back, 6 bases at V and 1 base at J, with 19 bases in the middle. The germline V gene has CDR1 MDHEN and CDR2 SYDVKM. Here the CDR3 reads CASSIPLGIGSNQPQHF. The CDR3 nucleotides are TGTGCCAGCAGCATTCCCTTGGGTATAGGGAGCAATCAGCCCCAGCATTTT.

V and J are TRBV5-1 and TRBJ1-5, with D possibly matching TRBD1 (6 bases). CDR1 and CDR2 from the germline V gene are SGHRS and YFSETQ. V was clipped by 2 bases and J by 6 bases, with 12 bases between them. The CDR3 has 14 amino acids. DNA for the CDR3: TGCGCCAGCAGCTTAAGGGGGGCGGGTCAGCCCCAGCATTTT. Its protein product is CASSLRGAGQPQHF.

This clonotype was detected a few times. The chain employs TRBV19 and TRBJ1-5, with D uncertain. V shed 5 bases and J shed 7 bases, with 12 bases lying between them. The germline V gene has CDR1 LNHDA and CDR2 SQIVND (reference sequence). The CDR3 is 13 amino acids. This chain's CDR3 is CASSQWPPQPQHF. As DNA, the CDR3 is TGTGCCAGTAGTCAGTGGCCTCCGCAGCCCCAGCATTTT.

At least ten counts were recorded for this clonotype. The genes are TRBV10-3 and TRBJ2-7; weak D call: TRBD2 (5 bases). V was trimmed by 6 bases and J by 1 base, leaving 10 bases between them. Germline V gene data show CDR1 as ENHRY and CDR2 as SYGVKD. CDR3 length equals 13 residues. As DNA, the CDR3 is TGTGCCATCAGCCTGGACTCTTCCTACGAGCAGTACTTC. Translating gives CAISLDSSYEQYF.

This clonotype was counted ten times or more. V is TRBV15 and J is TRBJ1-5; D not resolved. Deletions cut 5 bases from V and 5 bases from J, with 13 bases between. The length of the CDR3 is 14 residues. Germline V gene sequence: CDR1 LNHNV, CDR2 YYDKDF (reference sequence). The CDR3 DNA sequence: TGTGCCACCAGCCAAGGGAGAGTGGATCAGCCCCAGCATTTT. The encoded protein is CATSQGRVDQPQHF.

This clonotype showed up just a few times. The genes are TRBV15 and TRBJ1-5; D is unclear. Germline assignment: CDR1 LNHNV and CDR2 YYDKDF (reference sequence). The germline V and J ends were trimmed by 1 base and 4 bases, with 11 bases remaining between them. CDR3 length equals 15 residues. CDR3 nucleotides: TGTGCCACCAGCAGAGGGAGAGGAGAGAATCAGCCCCAGCATTTT. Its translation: CATSRGRGENQPQHF. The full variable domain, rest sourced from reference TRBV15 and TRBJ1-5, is DAMVIQNPRYQVTQFGKPVTLSCSQTLNHNVMYWYQQKSSQAPKLLFHYYDKDFNNEADTPDNFQSRRPNTSFCFLDIRSPGLGDTAMYLCATSRGRGENQPQHFGDGTRLSIL.

The CDR3 coding sequence is TGTGCCAGCAGCTTAGCGAGCGGGCCCCCCTACGAGCAGTACTTC. It encodes CASSLASGPPYEQYF. The rearrangement uses TRBV7-6 and TRBJ2-7; perhaps TRBD2 as D (6 bases). CDR1 and CDR2 from the germline V gene are SGHVS and FNYEAQ. The CDR3 covers 15 residues. Deletions cut 0 bases from V and 2 bases from J, with 11 bases between.

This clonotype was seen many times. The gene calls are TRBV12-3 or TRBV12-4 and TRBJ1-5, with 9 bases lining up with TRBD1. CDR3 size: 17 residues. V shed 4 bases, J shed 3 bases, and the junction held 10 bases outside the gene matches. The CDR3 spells CASSSGLTGGPNQPQHF. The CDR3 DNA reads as TGTGCCAGCAGTTCGGGTCTTACAGGGGGCCCCAATCAGCCCCAGCATTTT.

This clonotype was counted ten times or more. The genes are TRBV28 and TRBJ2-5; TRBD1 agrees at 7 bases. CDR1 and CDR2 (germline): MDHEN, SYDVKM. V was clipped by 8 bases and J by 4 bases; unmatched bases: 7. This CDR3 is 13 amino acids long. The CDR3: CASYLSGGETQYF. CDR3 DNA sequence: TGTGCCAGCTATTTGTCAGGGGGAGAGACCCAGTACTTC.

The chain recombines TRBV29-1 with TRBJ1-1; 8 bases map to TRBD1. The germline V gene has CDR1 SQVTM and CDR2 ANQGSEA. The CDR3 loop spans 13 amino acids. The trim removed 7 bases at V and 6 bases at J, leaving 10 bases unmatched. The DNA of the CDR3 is TGCAGCGCCAATCCCGACAGGGGCCCTGAAGCTTTCTTT. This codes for CSANPDRGPEAFF. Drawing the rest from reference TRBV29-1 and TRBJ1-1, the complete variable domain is SAVISQKPSRDICQRGTSLTIQCQVDSQVTMMFWYRQQPGQSLTLIATANQGSEATYESGFVIDKFPISRPNLTFSTLTVSNMSPEDSSIYLCSANPDRGPEAFFGQGTRLTVV.

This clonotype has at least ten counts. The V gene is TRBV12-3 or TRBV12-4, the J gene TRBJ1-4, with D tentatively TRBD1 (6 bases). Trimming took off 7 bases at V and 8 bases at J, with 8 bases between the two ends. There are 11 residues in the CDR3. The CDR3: CASTTGEKLFF. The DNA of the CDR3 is TGTGCCAGCACCACAGGGGAAAAACTGTTTTTT.

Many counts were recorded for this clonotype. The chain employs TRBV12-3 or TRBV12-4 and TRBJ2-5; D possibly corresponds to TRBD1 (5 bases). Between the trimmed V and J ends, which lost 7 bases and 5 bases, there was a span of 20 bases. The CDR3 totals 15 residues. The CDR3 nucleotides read TGTGCCAGCAAAACAAGCAACAGGCCCGGGGAGACCCAGTACTTC. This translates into CASKTSNRPGETQYF.

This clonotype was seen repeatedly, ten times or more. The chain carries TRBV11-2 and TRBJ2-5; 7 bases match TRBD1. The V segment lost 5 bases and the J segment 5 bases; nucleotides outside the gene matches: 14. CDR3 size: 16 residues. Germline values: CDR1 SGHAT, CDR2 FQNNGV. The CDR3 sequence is CASSPRLEGGSETQYF. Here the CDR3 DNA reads TGTGCCAGCAGCCCCCGCCTTGAAGGGGGCAGTGAGACCCAGTACTTC.

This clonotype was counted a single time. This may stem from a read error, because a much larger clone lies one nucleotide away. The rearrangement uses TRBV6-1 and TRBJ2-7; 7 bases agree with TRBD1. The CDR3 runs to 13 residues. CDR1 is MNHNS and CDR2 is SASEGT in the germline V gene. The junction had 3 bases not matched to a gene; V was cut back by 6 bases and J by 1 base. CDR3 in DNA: TGTGCCAGCAGGGGACAGCCTTCCTACGAGCAGTACTTC. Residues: CASRGQPSYEQYF.

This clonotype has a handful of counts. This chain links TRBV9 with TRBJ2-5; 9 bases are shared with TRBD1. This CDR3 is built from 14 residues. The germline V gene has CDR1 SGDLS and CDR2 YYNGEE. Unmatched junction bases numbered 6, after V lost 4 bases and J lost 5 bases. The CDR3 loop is CASSKQGASETQYF. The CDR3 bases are TGTGCCAGCAGCAAACAGGGGGCGAGCGAGACCCAGTACTTC.

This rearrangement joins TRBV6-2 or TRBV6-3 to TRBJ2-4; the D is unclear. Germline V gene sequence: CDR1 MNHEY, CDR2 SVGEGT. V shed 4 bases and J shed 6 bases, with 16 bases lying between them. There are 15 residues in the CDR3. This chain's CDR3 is CASSSHGPLPNIQYF. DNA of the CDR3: TGTGCCAGCAGTTCCCACGGGCCCCTCCCAAACATTCAGTACTTC.

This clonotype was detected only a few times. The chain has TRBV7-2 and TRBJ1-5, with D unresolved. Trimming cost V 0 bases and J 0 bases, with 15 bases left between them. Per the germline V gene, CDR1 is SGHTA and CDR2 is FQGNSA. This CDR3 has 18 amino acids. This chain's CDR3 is CASSLAKSSQTSNQPQHF. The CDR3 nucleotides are TGTGCCAGCAGCTTAGCGAAGTCGTCCCAAACTAGCAATCAGCCCCAGCATTTT.

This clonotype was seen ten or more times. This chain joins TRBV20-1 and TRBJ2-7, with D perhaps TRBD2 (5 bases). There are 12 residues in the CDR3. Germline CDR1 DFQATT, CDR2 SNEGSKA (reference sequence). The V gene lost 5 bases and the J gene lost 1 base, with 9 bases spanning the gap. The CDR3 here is CSARTVSYEQYF. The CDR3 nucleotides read TGCAGTGCTCGGACTGTATCCTACGAGCAGTACTTC.

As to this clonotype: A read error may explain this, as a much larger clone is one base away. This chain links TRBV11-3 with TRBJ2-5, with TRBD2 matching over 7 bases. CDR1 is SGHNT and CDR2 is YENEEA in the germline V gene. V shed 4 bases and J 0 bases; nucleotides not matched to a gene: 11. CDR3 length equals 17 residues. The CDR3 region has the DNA TGTGCCAGCAGCTCGCGGTGGGGGGGTCAGTACCAAGAGACCCAGTACTTC. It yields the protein CASSSRWGGQYQETQYF.